These T cell receptor beta chains were read from a single sample in a study of OX40 agonist ivuxolimab in advanced cancers. Some clones are missing from TCRdb's copy, which holds only in-frame ones; the method was immunoSEQ multiplex PCR. The table lists about 77,000 clones, about 85% of them singletons. The specimen was CD4+ or CD8+ T cells sorted from blood, collected in a trial of the OX40 agonist ivuxolimab. These receptors came from an adult with an advanced solid tumor such as melanoma, head and neck, liver or kidney cancer. CDR3s include the opening cysteine and the closing phenylalanine or tryptophan. Fields, in order: V gene, J gene, D gene, clone size, CDR3 DNA, CDR3 protein. D genes are given only for firm matches. Clone sizes are given selectively: once, few, many, or a class where the clone is expanded.

V gene: TRBV10-3; J gene: TRBJ2-5; D gene: -; clone size: -; CDR3 DNA: TGTGCCATCAGTGAGGACGGGATTACCCAGTACTTC; CDR3 protein: CAISEDGITQYF
V gene: TRBV7-2; J gene: TRBJ1-5; D gene: -; clone size: medium-sized; CDR3 DNA: TGTGCCAGCAGCTTAAACAATCAGCCCCAGCATTTT; CDR3 protein: CASSLNNQPQHF
V gene: TRBV18; J gene: TRBJ2-7; D gene: -; clone size: -; CDR3 DNA: TGTGCCAGCTCATACGGGACCGGAGCCTACGAGCAGTACTTC; CDR3 protein: CASSYGTGAYEQYF
V gene: TRBV9; J gene: TRBJ2-7; D gene: -; clone size: once; CDR3 DNA: TGTGCCAGCAGCGCCCTCCGATTTAAGATCGGGACGAACCGCCTAATCTACGAGCAGTACTTC; CDR3 protein: CASSALRFKIGTNRLIYEQYF
V gene: TRBV7-2; J gene: TRBJ2-6; D gene: -; clone size: -; CDR3 DNA: TGTGCCAGCAGCTCACGGCCCAGGGGTTCTGGGGCCAACGTCCTGACTTTC; CDR3 protein: CASSSRPRGSGANVLTF
V gene: TRBV4-2; J gene: TRBJ1-3; D gene: -; clone size: -; CDR3 DNA: TGTGCCAGCAGCCATCCTCCCAACACCATATATTTT; CDR3 protein: CASSHPPNTIYF
V gene: TRBV27; J gene: TRBJ1-6; D gene: -; clone size: -; CDR3 DNA: TGTGCCAGCAGCCGATCGGCGAACTCACCCCTCCACTTT; CDR3 protein: CASSRSANSPLHF
V gene: TRBV30; J gene: TRBJ2-1; D gene: TRBD2; clone size: -; CDR3 DNA: TGTGCCGGGCGGGGGGCAGGGGTTGGGGGTGAGCAGTTCTTC; CDR3 protein: CAGRGAGVGGEQFF
V gene: TRBV2; J gene: TRBJ1-2; D gene: -; clone size: -; CDR3 DNA: TGTGCCAGCAGACCGGTGGGGAATGGCTACACCTTC; CDR3 protein: CASRPVGNGYTF
V gene: TRBV5-4; J gene: TRBJ2-7; D gene: -; clone size: -; CDR3 DNA: TGTGCCAGCAGCTTGAATGCAGGGGTGTACGAGCAGTACTTC; CDR3 protein: CASSLNAGVYEQYF
V gene: TRBV6-1; J gene: TRBJ1-5; D gene: -; clone size: -; CDR3 DNA: TGTGCCAGCAGGGTAATACAGGGCAATCAGCCCCAGCATTTT; CDR3 protein: CASRVIQGNQPQHF
V gene: TRBV6-1; J gene: TRBJ1-2; D gene: -; clone size: -; CDR3 DNA: TGTGCCAGCAGTGAAACAGGAGAGATATATGGCTACACCTTC; CDR3 protein: CASSETGEIYGYTF
V gene: TRBV9; J gene: TRBJ1-3; D gene: -; clone size: -; CDR3 DNA: TGTGCCAGCAGCCCGACAGGACCCATTGGAAACACCATATATTTT; CDR3 protein: CASSPTGPIGNTIYF
V gene: TRBV19; J gene: TRBJ2-1; D gene: -; clone size: -; CDR3 DNA: TGTGCCAGTCTGACTACGCTGGGGTCCTACAATGAGCAGTTCTTC; CDR3 protein: CASLTTLGSYNEQFF
V gene: TRBV5-1; J gene: TRBJ2-1; D gene: TRBD2; clone size: -; CDR3 DNA: TGCGCCAGCAGTTATCCGGGACTAGCGGGGGGGCTGAGTTCTGAGCAGTTCTTC; CDR3 protein: CASSYPGLAGGLSSEQFF
V gene: TRBV5-6; J gene: TRBJ2-7; D gene: -; clone size: -; CDR3 DNA: TGTGCCAGCAGCTCCCACCCCGATTACTGGGGGGCCTTC; CDR3 protein: CASSSHPDYWGAF
V gene: TRBV5-1; J gene: TRBJ2-1; D gene: -; clone size: -; CDR3 DNA: TGCGCCAGCAGCCCAGACGGGGTAACCTACAATGAGCAGTTCTTC; CDR3 protein: CASSPDGVTYNEQFF
V gene: TRBV5-5; J gene: TRBJ1-5; D gene: TRBD1; clone size: -; CDR3 DNA: TGTGCCAGCAGCTTGGAGACAGGGAGTAGCAATCAGCCCCAGCATTTT; CDR3 protein: CASSLETGSSNQPQHF
V gene: TRBV7-7; J gene: TRBJ2-5; D gene: TRBD2; clone size: -; CDR3 DNA: TGTGCTAGCAGCTCGACTAGCGGTGAGACCCAGTACTTC; CDR3 protein: CASSSTSGETQYF
V gene: TRBV12-5; J gene: TRBJ1-2; D gene: -; clone size: -; CDR3 DNA: TGTGCTAGTGTTTCCACCTTTCGGAAGAGGGGCTACACCTTC; CDR3 protein: CASVSTFRKRGYTF
V gene: TRBV6-1; J gene: TRBJ2-1; D gene: -; clone size: -; CDR3 DNA: TGTGCCAGCAGTGTTGCAGTTAATTACAATGAGCAGTTCTTC; CDR3 protein: CASSVAVNYNEQFF
V gene: TRBV6-1; J gene: TRBJ1-5; D gene: TRBD1; clone size: -; CDR3 DNA: TGTGCCAGCAGTTCCGACAGGGTCGGTCAGCCCCAGCATTTT; CDR3 protein: CASSSDRVGQPQHF
V gene: TRBV7-8; J gene: TRBJ1-1; D gene: -; clone size: -; CDR3 DNA: TGTGCCAGCAGCATACAGGGAACGAACACTGAAGCTTTCTTT; CDR3 protein: CASSIQGTNTEAFF
V gene: TRBV30; J gene: TRBJ2-7; D gene: -; clone size: -; CDR3 DNA: TGTGCCTGGAGTGCAGGGGGGACCTACGAGCAGTACTTC; CDR3 protein: CAWSAGGTYEQYF
V gene: TRBV9; J gene: TRBJ2-2; D gene: TRBD2; clone size: -; CDR3 DNA: TGTGCCAGCACCCTCGCGGGGGCCGGGGAGCTGTTTTTT; CDR3 protein: CASTLAGAGELFF
V gene: TRBV7-2; J gene: TRBJ2-2; D gene: TRBD2; clone size: -; CDR3 DNA: TGTGCCAGCGCCAGGACTAGCGGGGGGGCTTCGCCCGGGGAGCTGTTTTTT; CDR3 protein: CASARTSGGASPGELFF
V gene: TRBV7-8; J gene: TRBJ1-6; D gene: -; clone size: -; CDR3 DNA: TGTGCCAGCAGCTTAGGGCCCGGGTCTGATAATTCACCCCTCCACTTT; CDR3 protein: CASSLGPGSDNSPLHF
V gene: TRBV30; J gene: TRBJ2-7; D gene: TRBD2; clone size: -; CDR3 DNA: TGTGCCTGGTCTAGCGGGGTGGGTGAGCAGTACTTC; CDR3 protein: CAWSSGVGEQYF
V gene: TRBV5-1; J gene: TRBJ2-7; D gene: TRBD2; clone size: -; CDR3 DNA: TGCGCCAGCAGTCTGGCGGGGGGGAACCACGAGCAGTACTTC; CDR3 protein: CASSLAGGNHEQYF
V gene: TRBV7-7; J gene: TRBJ2-3; D gene: -; clone size: -; CDR3 DNA: TGTGCCAGCAGCTTAGGAGGAGTAGACACAGATACGCAGTATTTT; CDR3 protein: CASSLGGVDTDTQYF
V gene: TRBV29-1; J gene: TRBJ2-6; D gene: -; clone size: -; CDR3 DNA: TGCAGCGTTGAAGGGGTCGGGATCTCTGGGGCCAACGTCCTGACTTTC; CDR3 protein: CSVEGVGISGANVLTF
V gene: TRBV7-2; J gene: TRBJ2-5; D gene: TRBD1; clone size: -; CDR3 DNA: TGTGCCAGCAGCCGGGACAGGGGTCGAGAGACCCAGTACTTC; CDR3 protein: CASSRDRGRETQYF
V gene: TRBV4-2; J gene: TRBJ1-2; D gene: -; clone size: -; CDR3 DNA: TGTGCCAGCAGCTCCCAATCGACAGATCTATATGGCTACACCTTC; CDR3 protein: CASSSQSTDLYGYTF
V gene: TRBV4-1; J gene: TRBJ2-5; D gene: TRBD2; clone size: -; CDR3 DNA: TGCGCCAGCGGGACAGCGGGGGGCCAAGAGACCCAGTACTTC; CDR3 protein: CASGTAGGQETQYF
V gene: TRBV5-1; J gene: TRBJ2-5; D gene: -; clone size: -; CDR3 DNA: TGCGCCAGCAGCTTTTTCCAAGGGGCACGGGAGACCCAGTACTTC; CDR3 protein: CASSFFQGARETQYF
V gene: TRBV6-5; J gene: TRBJ1-2; D gene: -; clone size: -; CDR3 DNA: TGTGCCAGCAGTTACTTAGGCGGCGGGTATGGCTACACCTTC; CDR3 protein: CASSYLGGGYGYTF
V gene: TRBV5-1; J gene: TRBJ1-1; D gene: TRBD1; clone size: -; CDR3 DNA: TGCGCCAGCAGCTCCGGACAGGGGGCTGAAGCTTTCTTT; CDR3 protein: CASSSGQGAEAFF
V gene: TRBV19; J gene: TRBJ1-2; D gene: -; clone size: -; CDR3 DNA: TGTGCCGTAAGGGTCCCAACCAACTATGGCTACACCTTC; CDR3 protein: CAVRVPTNYGYTF
V gene: TRBV7-2; J gene: TRBJ2-7; D gene: -; clone size: -; CDR3 DNA: TGTGCCAGCAGCTTAGCGCCGGCGGGTAGCGGCGAGCAGTACTTC; CDR3 protein: CASSLAPAGSGEQYF
V gene: TRBV7-2; J gene: TRBJ2-1; D gene: -; clone size: -; CDR3 DNA: TGTGCCAGCAGCTGGGCATCCGACAATGAGCAGTTCTTC; CDR3 protein: CASSWASDNEQFF